One and the same sample provided the 26 T cell receptor beta chains below, sequenced in a study of T cells in Graves' hyperthyroidism and ophthalmopathy. RNA transcripts were the template for amplifying TCR beta CDR3 regions. Primed by the HTBI set, a first-round RT-PCR was run on the TCR CDR3. TCRdb fed the multiplex PCR reads into MiXCR, producing one record per CDR3 protein. Seen here are some 740,000 distinct CDR3 sequences, about 14% observed once, and the top ten hold roughly a tenth. Sequencing used blood. Receptor source: a woman aged 18-35 years with Graves' hyperthyroidism.

This clonotype was observed a handful of times. The chain joins TRBV5-1 to TRBJ1-3; perhaps TRBD1 as D (6 bases). V lost 0 bases to trimming and J lost 0 bases, with 10 bases between them. Germline CDR1 is SGHRS and CDR2 is YFSETQ. The CDR3 length is 16 residues. The CDR3 protein is CASSLDGGFSGNTIYF. CDR3 DNA: TGCGCCAGCAGCTTGGACGGGGGCTTCTCTGGAAACACCATATATTTT.

This clonotype was detected ten times or more. The chain couples TRBV29-1 to TRBJ2-7; the D call may be TRBD1 or TRBD2 (5 bases each). The CDR3 runs 13 residues. Looked up from germline, CDR1 is SQVTM and CDR2 is ANQGSEA. V gave up 6 bases and J gave up 1 base, with 13 bases separating them. CDR3 nucleotides: TGCAGCGTACGGGACGGAGGATCCTACGAGCAGTACTTC. This gives the protein CSVRDGGSYEQYF.

V gene TRBV7-3 combines with J gene TRBJ2-1; 10 bases are a match to TRBD2. The CDR3 spans 18 residues. CDR1 and CDR2 (germline): SGHTA, FQGTGA. V lost 1 base and J lost 0; bases outside the gene matches: 6. The CDR3 loop is CASSLRSSGRGSYNEQFF. The CDR3 DNA reads TGTGCCAGCAGCTTAAGGAGCAGCGGGAGGGGCTCCTACAATGAGCAGTTCTTC.

This clonotype came up a few times. V gene TRBV24-1 combines with J gene TRBJ2-2; D is undetermined. This CDR3 has 12 residues. Trimming took 8 bases from V and 1 from J, leaving 4 bases between them. Germline lookup yields CDR1 KGHDR and CDR2 SFDVKD. This CDR3 is CATMRNTGELFF. CDR3 nucleotide sequence: TGTGCCACCATGAGGAACACCGGGGAGCTGTTTTTT.

This clonotype has ten or more counts. J is TRBJ1-3 and V is TRBV28; D unclear. Germline CDR1 is MDHEN and CDR2 is SYDVKM. Trimming cost V 1 base and J 5 bases, with 15 bases left between them. This CDR3 is built from 16 residues. The CDR3 DNA reads TGTGCCAGCAGTTTATTGCCAGTCTTAGGACGAAACACCATATATTTT. Encoded protein: CASSLLPVLGRNTIYF.

To note about this clonotype: A much larger clone differs from this one at a single base, so this may be a read error. The chain recombines TRBV6-2 or TRBV6-3 with TRBJ2-2; tentatively, D is TRBD1 (6 bases). This CDR3 has 15 amino acids. Per the germline V gene, CDR1 is MNHEY and CDR2 is SVGEGT. Trimming took off 4 bases at V and 1 base at J, with 10 bases between the two ends. The CDR3 coding sequence is TGTGCCAGCAGTTTCGCGACAGGGAACACCGGGGAGCTGTTTTTT. Its translation is CASSFATGNTGELFF.

J is TRBJ2-5 and V is TRBV6-5; D is uncertain. V lost 4 bases, J lost 5 bases, and 8 bases lay in between. This CDR3 comprises 12 residues. Germline CDR1 is MNHEY and CDR2 is SVGAGI. The CDR3 coding sequence is TGTGCCAGCAGTTCTGCTTCGGAGACCCAGTACTTC. It is translated as CASSSASETQYF.

This clonotype was recorded at least ten times. This chain links TRBV30 with TRBJ2-1; D call uncertain. The CDR3 runs 11 residues. The germline V and J ends were trimmed by 3 bases and 2 bases, with 2 bases remaining between them. The germline V gene has CDR1 GTSNPN and CDR2 SVGIG (reference sequence). The CDR3 coding sequence is TGTGCCTGGAGAGCCTACAATGAGCAGTTCTTC. Protein sequence: CAWRAYNEQFF.

In regard to this clonotype: One junction end disagrees with the germline gene, perhaps due to a read error. The gene calls are TRBV6-2 or TRBV6-3 and TRBJ2-1, with TRBD1 as a possible D gene (5 bases). The CDR3 runs to 14 residues. CDR1 and CDR2 (germline): MNHEY, SVGEGT. The CDR3 sequence: CASTSRVSYNGQFF. The CDR3 DNA follows: TGTGCCAGCACCTCCAGGGTTTCCTACAATGGGCAGTTCTTC.

This chain's CDR3 is CASSQDPGENIQYF. As DNA, the CDR3 is TGCGCCAGCAGCCAAGATCCGGGGGAAAACATTCAGTACTTC. The chain recombines TRBV4-1 with TRBJ2-4, with D perhaps TRBD2 (6 bases). The CDR3 contains 14 residues. V lost 0 bases and J lost 5, with 8 bases in between. Germline values: CDR1 MGHRA, CDR2 YSYEKL.

This clonotype was seen only once. This chain connects TRBV11-2 to TRBJ2-3; 14 nucleotides match TRBD2. From germline, CDR1 is SGHAT and CDR2 FQNNGV. The V and J ends lost 2 bases and 4 bases, in that order; junction bases with no gene match: 14. CDR3 length: 20 amino acids. CDR3 in amino acids: CASSLSLSSGLAGEADTQYF. The DNA for the CDR3 is TGTGCCAGCAGCTTAAGCCTGTCCTCGGGACTAGCGGGAGAGGCAGATACGCAGTATTTT.

The chain has TRBV29-1 and TRBJ2-7, with TRBD1 matching over 7 bases. Germline CDR1 is SQVTM and CDR2 is ANQGSEA. V lost 0 bases, J lost 4 bases, and 12 bases stayed unmatched. The CDR3 length is 16 residues. This CDR3 is CSVEDSRTGERYEQYF. The CDR3 region has the DNA TGCAGCGTTGAAGATTCAAGGACAGGCGAACGGTACGAGCAGTACTTC.

This clonotype appeared a few times. The DNA of the CDR3 is TGTGCCAGTAGTATAGCGGGGTTTAAAGGGGGTGAGCAGTTCTTC. Translation: CASSIAGFKGGEQFF. The rearrangement links TRBV19 to TRBJ2-1; D perhaps matches TRBD1 (6 bases). V dropped 1 base and J dropped 9 bases, with 16 bases sitting between them. Germline loops: CDR1 LNHDA, CDR2 SQIVND (reference sequence). CDR3 length: 15 residues.

The table lists this clonotype with many counts. J is TRBJ2-6 and V is TRBV5-1; D not resolved. This CDR3 is built from 15 residues. V lost 0 bases and J lost 2, with 6 bases in between. Germline V gene lookup returns CDR1 SGHRS and CDR2 YFSETQ. The CDR3 here is CASSLGTAGANVLTF. DNA of the CDR3: TGCGCCAGCAGCTTGGGGACGGCTGGGGCCAACGTCCTGACTTTC.

In this sample, this clonotype turned up many times. The rearrangement links TRBV6-2 or TRBV6-3 to TRBJ2-1, with D tentatively TRBD2 (7 bases). V gave up 4 bases and J gave up 7 bases, with 26 bases separating them. Germline V gene sequence: CDR1 MNHEY, CDR2 SVGEGT. This CDR3 is 18 amino acids long. In DNA form, the CDR3 reads TGTGCCAGCAGTTTCACCCTCATTGGGGGGGGAAGGGGGAATGAGCAGTTCTTC. This codes for CASSFTLIGGGRGNEQFF.

This clonotype was observed at least ten times. The J gene is TRBJ2-5, the V gene TRBV28, with a weak D call TRBD2 (5 bases). CDR1 and CDR2 (germline): MDHEN, SYDVKM. The CDR3 consists of 13 residues. The germline V and J ends were trimmed by 8 bases and 5 bases, with 15 bases remaining between them. The CDR3 loop is CASLTAGLETQYF. DNA for the CDR3: TGTGCCAGCCTTACGGCGGGTCTGGAGACCCAGTACTTC.

The V and J genes are TRBV20-1 and TRBJ2-7; D is perhaps TRBD2 (5 bases). CDR1 and CDR2 from the germline V gene are DFQATT and SNEGSKA (reference sequence). Trimming removed 7 bases at V and 4 bases at J, with 17 bases between. CDR3 length: 13 amino acids. The CDR3 DNA follows: TGCAGTGTCGGGGAACGCGTCCTTTACGAGCAGTACTTC. The encoded protein is CSVGERVLYEQYF.

This clonotype has at least ten counts. This chain joins TRBV5-6 and TRBJ2-5; 13 nucleotides match TRBD2. CDR3 length equals 18 residues. After removal of 4 bases from V and 4 bases from J, the junction contained 13 bases not matched to a gene. The V gene's germline CDR1 is SGHDT and CDR2 YYEEEE. The DNA of the CDR3 is TGTGCCAGCAGCGCGACCTGGACTAGCGGGAGCGGGCGAGAGACCCAGTACTTC. Amino acid sequence: CASSATWTSGSGRETQYF.

This chain joins TRBV3-1 and TRBJ1-2; D gene uncertain. Germline V gene lookup returns CDR1 LGHDT and CDR2 YNNKEL (reference sequence). The V end was cut by 4 bases, the J end by 8 bases, with 11 bases between. The CDR3 has 12 residues. The CDR3, as DNA: TGTGCCAGCAGCCCCGCCGAGGGAGGCTACACCTTC. This gives the protein CASSPAEGGYTF. Full variable domain (remainder filled in from reference TRBV3-1 and TRBJ1-2): DTAVSQTPKYLVTQMGNDKSIKCEQNLGHDTMYWYKQDSKKFLKIMFSYNNKELIINETVPNRFSPKSPDKAHLNLHINSLELGDSAVYFCASSPAEGGYTFGSGTRLTVV.

This clonotype was counted at least ten times. The rearrangement links TRBV14 to TRBJ2-7; D is perhaps TRBD2 (5 bases). Germline V gene sequence: CDR1 SGHDN, CDR2 FVKESK. Deletions cut 5 bases from V and 0 bases from J, with 14 bases between. This CDR3 is 15 amino acids long. CDR3 amino acids: CASSGRASYSYEQYF. In DNA form, the CDR3 reads TGTGCCAGCAGCGGGCGGGCTAGCTACTCCTACGAGCAGTACTTC.

This rearrangement joins TRBV24-1 to TRBJ2-1; perhaps TRBD1 as D (5 bases). Trimming cost V 1 base and J 0 bases, with 9 bases left between them. Germline V CDR1 and CDR2: KGHDR, SFDVKD. The CDR3 spans 16 residues. The CDR3 sequence is CATSDFRGGSYNEQFF. As DNA, the CDR3 is TGTGCCACCAGTGATTTTAGGGGTGGCTCCTACAATGAGCAGTTCTTC.

This clonotype was seen only a few times. This rearrangement joins TRBV29-1 to TRBJ1-2; 9 nucleotides line up with TRBD1. The V gene's germline CDR1 is SQVTM and CDR2 ANQGSEA. The CDR3 runs to 12 residues. V lost 6 bases to trimming and J lost 7 bases; unmatched junction nucleotides: 6. The CDR3 loop reads CSVGQGPSGYTF. The CDR3 region has the DNA TGCAGCGTGGGACAGGGTCCTTCTGGCTACACCTTC.

This clonotype was seen more than once but under ten times. V is TRBV9 and J is TRBJ2-1; no definite D call. Per germline, CDR1 SGDLS and CDR2 YYNGEE. The V and J ends lost 4 bases and 10 bases respectively, with 9 bases between them. The CDR3 is 11 amino acids. Here the CDR3 DNA reads TGTGCCAGCAGCCCCGGCAAGGAGCAGTTCTTC. As protein: CASSPGKEQFF.

Only a few counts were recorded for this clonotype. This chain links TRBV4-3 with TRBJ2-3; D not resolved. Per germline, CDR1 LGHNA and CDR2 YSLEER. CDR3 length: 13 residues. V lost 1 base to trimming and J lost 6 bases, with 8 bases between them. CDR3 in DNA: TGCGCCAGCAGCCAAGGAGTCAGGGATACGCAGTATTTT. Translation: CASSQGVRDTQYF.

This clonotype was seen a few times. The J gene is TRBJ2-3, the V gene TRBV4-3; 9 bases agree with TRBD2. The germline CDR1 and CDR2 sequences are LGHNA and YSLEER. V shed 5 bases, J shed 5 bases, and the junction held 11 bases outside the gene matches. The CDR3 is 16 amino acids. Written as DNA, the CDR3 is TGCGCCAGCAGCTCGACTAGCGGAAACTTCTTAGATACGCAGTATTTT. Translating it yields CASSSTSGNFLDTQYF.

This clonotype was seen only a few times. The chain combines TRBV20-1 with TRBJ2-7, with D possibly matching TRBD2 (6 bases). Germline lookup yields CDR1 DFQATT and CDR2 SNEGSKA (reference sequence). V shed 1 base and J shed 0 bases, with 10 bases lying between them. This CDR3 spans 14 amino acids. DNA of the CDR3: TGCAGTGCTAGAGGCGGGATTAGCTCCTACGAGCAGTACTTC. It encodes CSARGGISSYEQYF.